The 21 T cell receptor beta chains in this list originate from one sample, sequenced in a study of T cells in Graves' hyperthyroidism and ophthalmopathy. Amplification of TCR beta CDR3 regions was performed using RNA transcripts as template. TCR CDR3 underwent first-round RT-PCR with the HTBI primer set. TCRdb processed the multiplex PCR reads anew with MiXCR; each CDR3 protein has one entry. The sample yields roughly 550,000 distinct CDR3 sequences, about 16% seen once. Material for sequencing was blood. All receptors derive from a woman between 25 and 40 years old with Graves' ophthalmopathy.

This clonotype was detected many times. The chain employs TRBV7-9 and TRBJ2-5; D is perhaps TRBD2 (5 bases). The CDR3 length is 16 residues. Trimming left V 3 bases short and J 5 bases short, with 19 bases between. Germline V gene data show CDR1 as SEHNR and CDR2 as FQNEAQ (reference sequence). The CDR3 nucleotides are TGTGCCAGCAGCTTTTCATCGGCACCCCGGAGGGAGACCCAGTACTTC. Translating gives CASSFSSAPRRETQYF.

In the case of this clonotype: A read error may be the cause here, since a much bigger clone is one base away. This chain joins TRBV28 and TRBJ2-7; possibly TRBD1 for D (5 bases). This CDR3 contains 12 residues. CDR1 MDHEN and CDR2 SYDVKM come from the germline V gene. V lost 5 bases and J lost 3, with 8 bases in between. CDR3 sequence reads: CASSIQDYEQYF. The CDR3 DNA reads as TGTGCCAGCAGTATACAGGACTACGAGCAGTACTTC.

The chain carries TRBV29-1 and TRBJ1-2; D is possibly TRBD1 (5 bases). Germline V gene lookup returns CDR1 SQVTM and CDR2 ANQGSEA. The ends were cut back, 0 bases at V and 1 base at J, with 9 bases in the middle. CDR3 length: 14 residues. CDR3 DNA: TGCAGCGTTGAAGATACAGGTCTTAACTATGGCTACACCTTC. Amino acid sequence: CSVEDTGLNYGYTF.

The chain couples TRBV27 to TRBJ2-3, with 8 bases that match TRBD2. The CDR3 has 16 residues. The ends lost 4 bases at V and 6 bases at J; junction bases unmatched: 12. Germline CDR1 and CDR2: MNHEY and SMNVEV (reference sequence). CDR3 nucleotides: TGTGCCAGCAGTTCCCCACCGGGAGGGCCAGCCGATACGCAGTATTTT. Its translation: CASSSPPGGPADTQYF.

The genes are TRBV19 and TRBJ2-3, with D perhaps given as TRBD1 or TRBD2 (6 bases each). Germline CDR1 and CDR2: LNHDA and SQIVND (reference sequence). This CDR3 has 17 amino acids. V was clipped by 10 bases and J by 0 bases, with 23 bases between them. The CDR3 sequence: CANKGVGSGGSTDTQYF. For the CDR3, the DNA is TGTGCCAACAAAGGCGTCGGGAGTGGGGGCAGCACAGATACGCAGTATTTT.

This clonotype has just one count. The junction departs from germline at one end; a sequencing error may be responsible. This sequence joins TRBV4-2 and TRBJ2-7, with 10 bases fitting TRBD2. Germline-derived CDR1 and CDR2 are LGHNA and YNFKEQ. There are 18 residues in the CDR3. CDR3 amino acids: CASSQWLAGEAYDYGQYF. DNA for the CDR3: TGTGCCAGCAGCCAATGGCTAGCGGGAGAGGCCTACGACTACGGGCAGTACTTC.

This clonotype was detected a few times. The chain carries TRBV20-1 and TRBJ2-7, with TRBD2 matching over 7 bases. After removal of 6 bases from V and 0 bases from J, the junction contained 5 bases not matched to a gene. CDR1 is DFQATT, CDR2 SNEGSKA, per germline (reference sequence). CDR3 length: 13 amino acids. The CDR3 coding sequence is TGCAGTGCCCTGGCGGGGGACTCCTACGAGCAGTACTTC. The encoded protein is CSALAGDSYEQYF.

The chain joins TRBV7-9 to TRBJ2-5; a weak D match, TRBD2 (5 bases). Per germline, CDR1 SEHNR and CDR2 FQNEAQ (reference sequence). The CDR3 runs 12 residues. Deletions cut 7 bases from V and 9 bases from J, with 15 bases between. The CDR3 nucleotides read TGTGCCAGCACCTACATTCAGGAGGCCCAGTACTTC. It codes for CASTYIQEAQYF.

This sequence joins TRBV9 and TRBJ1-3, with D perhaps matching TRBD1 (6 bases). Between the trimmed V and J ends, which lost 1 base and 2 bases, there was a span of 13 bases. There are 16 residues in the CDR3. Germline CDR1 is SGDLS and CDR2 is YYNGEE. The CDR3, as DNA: TGTGCCAGCAGCGTATCACGGGGGCCTGCTGGAAACACCATATATTTT. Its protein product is CASSVSRGPAGNTIYF. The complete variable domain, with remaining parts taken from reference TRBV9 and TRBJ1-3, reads DSGVTQTPKHLITATGQRVTLRCSPRSGDLSVYWYQQSLDQGLQFLIQYYNGEERAKGNILERFSAQQFPDLHSELNLSSLELGDSALYFCASSVSRGPAGNTIYFGEGSWLTVV.

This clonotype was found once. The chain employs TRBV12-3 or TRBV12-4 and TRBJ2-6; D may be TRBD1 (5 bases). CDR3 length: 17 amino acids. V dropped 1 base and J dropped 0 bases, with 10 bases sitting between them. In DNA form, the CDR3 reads TGTGCCAGCAGTTTAGGGGGCGCAAGCTCTGGGGCCAACGTCCTGACTTTC. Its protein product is CASSLGGASSGANVLTF.

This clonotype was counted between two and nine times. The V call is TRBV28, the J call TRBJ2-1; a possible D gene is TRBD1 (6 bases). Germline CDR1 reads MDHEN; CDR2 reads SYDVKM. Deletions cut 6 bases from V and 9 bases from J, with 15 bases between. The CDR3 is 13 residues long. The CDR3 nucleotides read TGTGCCAGCAGCCCCACAGGGTTCACTGAGCAGTTCTTC. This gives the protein CASSPTGFTEQFF.

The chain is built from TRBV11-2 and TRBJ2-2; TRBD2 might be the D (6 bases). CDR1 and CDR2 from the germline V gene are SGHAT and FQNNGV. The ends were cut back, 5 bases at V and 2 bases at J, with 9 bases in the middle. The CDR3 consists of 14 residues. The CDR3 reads CASSISGNTGELFF. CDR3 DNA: TGTGCCAGCAGCATTAGCGGTAACACCGGGGAGCTGTTTTTT.

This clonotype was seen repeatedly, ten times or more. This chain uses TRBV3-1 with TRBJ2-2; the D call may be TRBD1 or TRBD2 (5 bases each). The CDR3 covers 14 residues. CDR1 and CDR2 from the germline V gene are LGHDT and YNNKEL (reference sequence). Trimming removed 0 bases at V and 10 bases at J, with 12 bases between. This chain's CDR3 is CASSQDLGPAELFF. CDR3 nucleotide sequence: TGTGCCAGCAGCCAAGATTTGGGACCGGCGGAGCTGTTTTTT.

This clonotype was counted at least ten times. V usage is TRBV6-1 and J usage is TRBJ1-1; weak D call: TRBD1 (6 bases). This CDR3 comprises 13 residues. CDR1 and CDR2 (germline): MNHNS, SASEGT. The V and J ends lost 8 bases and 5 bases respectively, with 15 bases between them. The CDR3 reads CASGDYQGTEAFF. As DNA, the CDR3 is TGTGCCAGCGGGGACTACCAGGGGACTGAAGCTTTCTTT.

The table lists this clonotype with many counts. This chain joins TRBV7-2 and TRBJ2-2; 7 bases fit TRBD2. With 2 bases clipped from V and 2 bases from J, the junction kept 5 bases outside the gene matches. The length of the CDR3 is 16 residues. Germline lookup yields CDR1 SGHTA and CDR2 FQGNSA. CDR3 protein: CASSLLGGPNTGELFF. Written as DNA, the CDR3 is TGTGCCAGCAGCTTACTGGGAGGGCCAAACACCGGGGAGCTGTTTTTT.

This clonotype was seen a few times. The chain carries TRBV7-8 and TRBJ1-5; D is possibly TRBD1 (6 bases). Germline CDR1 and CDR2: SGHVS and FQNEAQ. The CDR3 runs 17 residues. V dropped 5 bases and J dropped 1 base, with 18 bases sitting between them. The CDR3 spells CASSPRGMSYSNQPQHF. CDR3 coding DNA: TGTGCCAGCAGCCCCAGGGGTATGTCTTACAGCAATCAGCCCCAGCATTTT.

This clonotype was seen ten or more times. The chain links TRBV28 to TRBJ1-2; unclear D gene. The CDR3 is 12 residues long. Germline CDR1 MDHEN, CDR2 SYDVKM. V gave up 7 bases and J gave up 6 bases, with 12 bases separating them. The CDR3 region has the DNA TGTGCCAGCACGACCGGGATCGATGGCTACACCTTC. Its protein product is CASTTGIDGYTF.

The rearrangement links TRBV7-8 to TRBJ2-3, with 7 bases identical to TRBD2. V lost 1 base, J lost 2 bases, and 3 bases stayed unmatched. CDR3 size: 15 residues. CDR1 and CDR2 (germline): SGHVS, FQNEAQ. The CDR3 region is CASSLGGTITDTQYF. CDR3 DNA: TGTGCCAGCAGCTTAGGTGGGACTATCACAGATACGCAGTATTTT.

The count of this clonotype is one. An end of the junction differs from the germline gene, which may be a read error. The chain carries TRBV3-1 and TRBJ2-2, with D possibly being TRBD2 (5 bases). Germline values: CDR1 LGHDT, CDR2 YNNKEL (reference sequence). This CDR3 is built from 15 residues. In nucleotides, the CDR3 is TGTGCCAGCAGCCCCCTGAAGGGTTTTTCCGGGGAGCCGTTTTTT. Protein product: CASSPLKGFSGEPFF.

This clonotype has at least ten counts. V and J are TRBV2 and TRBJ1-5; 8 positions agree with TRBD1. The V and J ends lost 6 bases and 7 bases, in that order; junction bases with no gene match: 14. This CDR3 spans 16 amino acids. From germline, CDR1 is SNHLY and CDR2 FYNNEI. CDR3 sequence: CASRLTGVQGEQPQHF. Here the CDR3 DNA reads TGTGCCAGCAGATTGACAGGGGTACAAGGGGAACAGCCCCAGCATTTT.

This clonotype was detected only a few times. In DNA form, the CDR3 reads TGTGCCACCACACTGAGCAGGGATAGCGGCACTGAAGCTTTCTTT. Its translation is CATTLSRDSGTEAFF. This chain connects TRBV19 to TRBJ1-1; tentatively, D is TRBD1 (5 bases). The CDR3 extends over 15 amino acids. The V gene lost 10 bases and the J gene lost 4 bases, with 22 bases spanning the gap. The germline gives CDR1 LNHDA, CDR2 SQIVND (reference sequence). Based on the CDR3 plus reference TRBV19 and TRBJ1-1, the full variable domain is DGGITQSPKYLFRKEGQNVTLSCEQNLNHDAMYWYRQDPGQGLRLIYYSQIVNDFQKGDIAEGYSVSREKKESFPLTVTSAQKNPTAFYLCATTLSRDSGTEAFFGQGTRLTVV.